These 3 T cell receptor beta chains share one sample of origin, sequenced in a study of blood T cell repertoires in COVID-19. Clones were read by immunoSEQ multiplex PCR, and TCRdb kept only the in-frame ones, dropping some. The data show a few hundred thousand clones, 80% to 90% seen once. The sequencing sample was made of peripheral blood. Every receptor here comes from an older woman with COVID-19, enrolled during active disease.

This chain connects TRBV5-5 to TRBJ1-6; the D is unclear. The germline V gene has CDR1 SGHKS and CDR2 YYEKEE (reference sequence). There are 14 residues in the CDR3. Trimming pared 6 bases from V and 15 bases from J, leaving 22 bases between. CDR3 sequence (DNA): TGTGCCAGCACCCTCTCAGTCGAGGGTAAGGACCTCCACTTT. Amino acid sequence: CASTLSVEGKDLHF. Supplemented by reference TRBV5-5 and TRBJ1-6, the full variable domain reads DAGVTQSPTHLIKTRGQQVTLRCSPISGHKSVSWYQQVLGQGPQFIFQYYEKEERGRGNFPDRFSARQFPNYSSELNVNALLLGDSALYLCASTLSVEGKDLHFGNGTRLTVT.

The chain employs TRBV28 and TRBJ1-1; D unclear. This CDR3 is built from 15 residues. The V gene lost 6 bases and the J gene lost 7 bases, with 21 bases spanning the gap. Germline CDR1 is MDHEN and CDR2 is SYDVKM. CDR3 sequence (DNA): TGTGCCAGCAGCGACGGCCGGGAGATCTATAATGAAGCTTTCTTT. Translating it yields CASSDGREIYNEAFF.

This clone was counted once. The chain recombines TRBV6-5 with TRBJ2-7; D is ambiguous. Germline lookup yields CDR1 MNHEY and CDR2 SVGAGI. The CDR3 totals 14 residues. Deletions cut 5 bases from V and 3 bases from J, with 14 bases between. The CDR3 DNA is TGTGCCAGCAGTCCCTTTGGTCGAGACTACGAGCAGTACTTC. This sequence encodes CASSPFGRDYEQYF.